Below, 31 T cell receptor beta chains from the same sample are listed, as sequenced in a study of cytomegalovirus exposure and HLA in healthy donors. PCR used 60 Vbeta primers and 13 Jbeta primers. Profiled with immunoSEQ multiplex PCR; TCRdb holds only in-frame clones, not every one. The data hold around 91,000 clones, with around 80% observed a single time. Specimen: PBMCs. The receptor set was obtained from a male donor in good health and CMV-seropositive.

The chain joins TRBV28 to TRBJ1-5; tentatively, D is TRBD1 (6 bases). The CDR3 sequence is 15 residues long. V was pared by 5 bases and J by 1 base, with 12 bases between. CDR1 MDHEN and CDR2 SYDVKM come from the germline V gene. The DNA for the CDR3 is TGTGCCAGCAGTCACAGGGTCATCAGCAATCAGCCCCAGCATTTT. It codes for CASSHRVISNQPQHF.

This chain uses TRBV7-3 with TRBJ2-1; D gene ambiguous. The length of the CDR3 is 11 residues. Between the trimmed V and J ends, which lost 0 bases and 9 bases, there was a span of 3 bases. Germline CDR1 is SGHTA and CDR2 is FQGTGA. The CDR3, as DNA: TGTGCCAGCAGCTTAACAGCTGAGCAGTTCTTC. Residues: CASSLTAEQFF.

This clone occurred a few times. The rearrangement links TRBV14 to TRBJ1-6; 11 positions match TRBD1. The CDR3 is 15 amino acids. Germline V gives CDR1 SGHDN, CDR2 FVKESK. Trimming at V came to 4 bases and at J to 10 bases, leaving 6 bases not matched to a gene. The CDR3 spells CASSLRTGGSSPLHF. CDR3 nucleotides: TGTGCCAGCAGCCTCCGGACAGGGGGCTCCTCACCCCTCCACTTT.

The chain's CDR3 is CASRGTGFKEQFF. The CDR3 coding sequence is TGTGCCAGCAGGGGGACAGGGTTTAAGGAGCAGTTCTTC. V usage is TRBV7-9 and J usage is TRBJ2-1; 9 nucleotides line up with TRBD1. CDR1 and CDR2 (germline): SEHNR, FQNEAQ (reference sequence). The CDR3 extends over 13 amino acids. Trimming removed 6 bases from V and 10 bases from J; junction bases left unmatched: 7.

CDR3 region: CASSERDRVNEKLFF. CDR3 DNA: TGTGCCAGCAGCGAAAGGGACAGGGTTAATGAAAAACTGTTTTTT. The chain has TRBV2 and TRBJ1-4; 9 nucleotides agree with TRBD1. With 6 bases clipped from V and 4 bases from J, the junction kept 6 bases outside the gene matches. The CDR3 consists of 15 residues. CDR1 SNHLY and CDR2 FYNNEI come from the germline V gene. The whole variable domain, filled in from reference TRBV2 and TRBJ1-4, reads EPEVTQTPSHQVTQMGQEVILRCVPISNHLYFYWYRQILGQKVEFLVSFYNNEISEKSEIFDDQFSVERPDGSNFTLKIRSTKLEDSAMYFCASSERDRVNEKLFFGSGTQLSVL.

Here the CDR3 reads CAWSQNSPLHF. The CDR3 coding sequence is TGTGCCTGGAGCCAAAATTCACCCCTCCACTTT. The chain employs TRBV30 and TRBJ1-6; D gene uncertain. Germline values: CDR1 GTSNPN, CDR2 SVGIG (reference sequence). V was shortened by 3 bases and J by 7 bases, with 4 bases between the two germline ends. This CDR3 is built from 11 residues.

The rearrangement uses TRBV2 and TRBJ2-7, with 9 positions matching TRBD2. J was trimmed by 1 base and V by 4 bases; bases with no gene match: 5. This CDR3 is 15 amino acids long. Per germline, CDR1 SNHLY and CDR2 FYNNEI. This chain's CDR3 is CASSVGGRESYEQYF. CDR3 DNA: TGTGCCAGCAGTGTCGGCGGGAGGGAATCCTACGAGCAGTACTTC.

This chain joins TRBV19 and TRBJ2-3; 8 bases align to TRBD2. The CDR3 length is 13 residues. V shed 6 bases and J 6 bases; nucleotides not matched to a gene: 5. CDR1 is LNHDA, CDR2 SQIVND, per germline (reference sequence). The CDR3 here is CASRRGGLDTQYF. In DNA form, the CDR3 reads TGTGCCAGTAGACGGGGGGGCCTGGATACGCAGTATTTT.

The gene calls are TRBV5-1 and TRBJ2-5; D is perhaps TRBD2 (6 bases). Germline CDR1 reads SGHRS; CDR2 reads YFSETQ. This CDR3 has 17 residues. V was pared by 0 bases and J by 3 bases, with 18 bases between. CDR3 DNA sequence: TGCGCCAGCAGCTTGGGTTTGGCGGGACCCCGGAAAGAGACCCAGTACTTC. Residues: CASSLGLAGPRKETQYF.

This clone appeared once. This chain uses TRBV7-9 with TRBJ2-7; D may be TRBD2 (6 bases). Germline CDR1 reads SEHNR; CDR2 reads FQNEAQ (reference sequence). The CDR3 totals 12 residues. The V gene lost 3 bases and the J gene lost 7 bases, with 10 bases spanning the gap. This CDR3 is CASSLGGGEQYF. CDR3 nucleotide sequence: TGTGCCAGCAGCTTGGGAGGTGGAGAGCAGTACTTC.

A single count supports this clone. The chain employs TRBV19 and TRBJ1-2; 7 bases map to TRBD1. V lost 5 bases and J lost 7; bases outside the gene matches: 10. This CDR3 comprises 14 residues. Germline CDR1 is LNHDA and CDR2 is SQIVND (reference sequence). In DNA, the CDR3 is TGTGCCAGTAGTCCCCCAGGGACAGTTCCTGGCTACACCTTC. Translating it yields CASSPPGTVPGYTF.

This clone was seen just once. The rearrangement joins TRBV6-4 to TRBJ2-1, with TRBD1 matching over 9 bases. V shed 3 bases, J shed 4 bases, and the junction held 4 bases outside the gene matches. CDR1 and CDR2 from the germline V gene are MRHNA and SNTAGT. The CDR3 has 15 residues. This chain's CDR3 is CASSEGQGGYNEQFF. The DNA for the CDR3 is TGTGCCAGCAGTGAGGGACAGGGCGGGTACAATGAGCAGTTCTTC.

CDR3 region: CASSPDRGIADTQYF. CDR3 bases: TGTGCCAGCAGTCCAGACAGGGGAATCGCAGATACGCAGTATTTT. This chain connects TRBV27 to TRBJ2-3, with TRBD1 identical over 8 bases. The CDR3 length is 15 residues. Germline V gene lookup returns CDR1 MNHEY and CDR2 SMNVEV (reference sequence). V was clipped by 5 bases and J by 4 bases; unmatched bases: 8.

The gene calls are TRBV28 and TRBJ2-7, with a possible D match to TRBD1 (6 bases). The CDR3 has 13 residues. The V end was cut by 6 bases, the J end by 4 bases, with 13 bases between. The germline gives CDR1 MDHEN, CDR2 SYDVKM. The CDR3 loop reads CASSTQGPYEQYF. The CDR3 region has the DNA TGTGCCAGCAGCACCCAGGGGCCGTACGAGCAGTACTTC.

The V and J genes are TRBV4-1 and TRBJ2-3, with 9 bases fitting TRBD2. CDR1 and CDR2 (germline): MGHRA, YSYEKL. The ends lost 1 base at V and 2 bases at J; junction bases unmatched: 7. This CDR3 comprises 17 residues. CDR3 bases: TGCGCCAGCAGCCAAGGCCCAGCGGGGGGATTCACAGATACGCAGTATTTT. The encoded protein is CASSQGPAGGFTDTQYF.

This clone was counted between two and nine times. The chain employs TRBV12-1 and TRBJ1-1; TRBD1, the table's D call, lacks a check against the DNA. TRBV12-1 is assigned pseudogene status. The CDR3 consists of 14 residues. CDR3 residues: CASSFVSQDTEAFF. For the CDR3, the DNA is TGTGCCAGCAGCTTTGTGTCGCAGGACACTGAAGCTTTCTTT.

This chain connects TRBV5-1 to TRBJ2-1; TRBD1 matches 7 bases. Germline CDR1 reads SGHRS; CDR2 reads YFSETQ. J gave up 0 bases and V 0 bases, and 6 bases lay outside the gene matches. The CDR3 consists of 17 residues. The DNA of the CDR3 is TGCGCCAGCAGCTTGGTAGGGGGCACGAGCTCCTACAATGAGCAGTTCTTC. Translating it yields CASSLVGGTSSYNEQFF.

This chain links TRBV5-1 with TRBJ2-3; the D gene is possibly TRBD1 (5 bases). The germline V and J ends were trimmed by 1 base and 4 bases, with 7 bases remaining between them. The CDR3 consists of 13 residues. Per the germline V gene, CDR1 is SGHRS and CDR2 is YFSETQ. As DNA, the CDR3 is TGCGCCAGCAGCTTGAACAGGCCAGATACGCAGTATTTT. Translation: CASSLNRPDTQYF.

The V and J genes are TRBV9 and TRBJ2-3; TRBD1 matches 8 bases. J was trimmed by 3 bases and V by 0 bases; bases with no gene match: 3. The CDR3 is 15 amino acids. Germline assignment: CDR1 SGDLS and CDR2 YYNGEE. CDR3 DNA sequence: TGTGCCAGCAGCGTAGGCAGGGGGCTAACAGATACGCAGTATTTT. Translated, it gives CASSVGRGLTDTQYF.

This chain links TRBV28 with TRBJ1-2; possibly TRBD1 for D (5 bases). CDR1 is MDHEN and CDR2 is SYDVKM in the germline V gene. The V end was cut by 4 bases, the J end by 8 bases, with 14 bases between. The CDR3 is 13 amino acids. In nucleotides, the CDR3 is TGTGCCAGCAGTTCGGGCAGGAGGGGCGGCTACACCTTC. Translation gives CASSSGRRGGYTF.

This clone showed up just a few times. Because the CDR3's place on the DNA is in doubt, the DNA is left out and the CDR3 is given as listed by TCRdb. The chain recombines TRBV12-1 with TRBJ2-7; the table's D call, TRBD2, was not checked against the DNA. TRBV12-1 is designated a pseudogene. The CDR3 totals 14 residues, both ends included. The CDR3 here is CASSPVGRGSEQYF.

This chain uses TRBV12-5 with TRBJ1-3, with TRBD1 matching over 7 bases. The CDR3 covers 17 residues. The junction had 9 bases not matched to a gene; V was cut back by 0 bases and J by 4 bases. CDR1 and CDR2 from the germline V gene are LGHNT and FRNRAP. The CDR3 coding sequence is TGTGCTAGTGGTTTGGTACGAGACAGGGATGTCGGAAACACCATATATTTT. Translation: CASGLVRDRDVGNTIYF.

The chain is built from TRBV7-2 and TRBJ1-1; D perhaps matches TRBD1 (5 bases). Germline loops: CDR1 SGHTA, CDR2 FQGNSA. Trimming stripped 8 bases from V and 6 bases from J, with 10 bases between. This CDR3 comprises 11 residues. CDR3: CASGYRSEAFF. CDR3 in DNA: TGTGCCAGCGGATACAGGTCTGAAGCTTTCTTT. Together with reference TRBV7-2 and TRBJ1-1, the CDR3 gives the full variable domain: GAGVSQSPSNKVTEKGKDVELRCDPISGHTALYWYRQSLGQGLEFLIYFQGNSAPDKSGLPSDRFSAERTGGSVSTLTIQRTQQEDSAVYLCASGYRSEAFFGQGTRLTVV.

This clone was observed a handful of times. CDR3: CASSPTGKTEAFF. The CDR3 DNA is TGTGCCAGCAGCCCGACAGGGAAGACTGAAGCTTTCTTT. J is TRBJ1-1 and V is TRBV6-5, with TRBD1 matching over 7 bases. The V gene's germline CDR1 is MNHEY and CDR2 SVGAGI. The V gene end was trimmed by 6 bases and the J gene end by 5 bases; junction bases not matched to a gene: 6. The CDR3 is 13 amino acids.

V usage is TRBV30 and J usage is TRBJ1-2, with 7 bases fitting TRBD1. The CDR3 extends over 11 amino acids. V lost 5 bases and J lost 8; bases outside the gene matches: 5. Germline V gene data show CDR1 as GTSNPN and CDR2 as SVGIG (reference sequence). As DNA, the CDR3 is TGTGCCTGGGACAGGGATTTCGGCTACACCTTC. It specifies CAWDRDFGYTF.

The V call is TRBV28, the J call TRBJ2-5; D gene ambiguous. The CDR3 is 13 residues long. Germline-derived CDR1 and CDR2 are MDHEN and SYDVKM. V shed 1 base and J shed 5 bases, with 8 bases lying between them. The CDR3 region has the DNA TGTGCCAGCAGTTTATCCGTCCCGGAGACCCAGTACTTC. It yields the protein CASSLSVPETQYF. The whole variable domain, filled in from reference TRBV28 and TRBJ2-5, reads DVKVTQSSRYLVKRTGEKVFLECVQDMDHENMFWYRQDPGLGLRLIYFSYDVKMKEKGDIPEGYSVSREKKERFSLILESASTNQTSMYLCASSLSVPETQYFGPGTRLLVL.

The chain employs TRBV5-6 and TRBJ1-3; no reliable D call. The CDR3 has 12 amino acids. Per germline, CDR1 SGHDT and CDR2 YYEEEE. V was shortened by 1 base and J by 7 bases, with 6 bases between the two germline ends. Here the CDR3 DNA reads TGTGCCAGCAGCTTGTCGCGTAACACCATATATTTT. This gives the protein CASSLSRNTIYF.

The V call is TRBV30, the J call TRBJ2-3, with a possible D match to TRBD2 (5 bases). In germline, CDR1 is GTSNPN, CDR2 SVGIG (reference sequence). This CDR3 has 14 residues. The V end lost 5 bases, the J end lost 5 bases, and 17 bases lay between the germline ends. The CDR3: CAWVPAPGGDTQYF. In DNA, the CDR3 is TGTGCCTGGGTCCCCGCCCCCGGAGGAGATACGCAGTATTTT.

This chain links TRBV27 with TRBJ1-1, with D tentatively TRBD1 (5 bases). The CDR3 extends over 12 amino acids. Germline CDR1 and CDR2: MNHEY and SMNVEV (reference sequence). The V and J ends lost 2 bases and 7 bases respectively, with 8 bases between them. CDR3 loop: CASSLQGGEAFF. CDR3 bases: TGTGCCAGCAGTTTACAGGGCGGTGAAGCTTTCTTT.

The rearrangement joins TRBV6-1 to TRBJ1-5, with 7 bases fitting TRBD1. The germline V gene has CDR1 MNHNS and CDR2 SASEGT. V lost 6 bases to trimming and J lost 6 bases; unmatched junction nucleotides: 2. CDR3 length equals 12 residues. The CDR3 DNA follows: TGTGCCAGCAGAGACAGGGTTCAGCCCCAGCATTTT. Translating it yields CASRDRVQPQHF.

V usage is TRBV5-1 and J usage is TRBJ2-3; D is unclear. CDR3 size: 14 residues. In germline, CDR1 is SGHRS, CDR2 YFSETQ. V gave up 4 bases and J gave up 0 bases, with 9 bases separating them. DNA of the CDR3: TGCGCCAGCAGCCCCTCGACTAGCACAGATACGCAGTATTTT. Translation gives CASSPSTSTDTQYF.